The 29 T cell receptor beta chains listed next were all sequenced from one sample in a study of blood T cell repertoires in COVID-19. Data came from immunoSEQ multiplex PCR; TCRdb stores just in-frame clones and leaves some out. This sample has around 190,000 clones; 70% to 90% occur once, and the top ten carry 1.5% to 2%. The sequencing input was peripheral blood. The receptors here all came from a man younger than 35 who had recovered from COVID-19.

The V and J genes are TRBV7-2 and TRBJ2-7; D is ambiguous. With 1 base removed from V and 2 bases from J, the gap between germline ends came to 9 bases. This CDR3 contains 14 residues. Germline CDR1 and CDR2: SGHTA and FQGNSA. The CDR3 sequence: CASSLGLVAYEQYF. The CDR3 nucleotides are TGTGCCAGCAGCTTAGGACTCGTAGCCTACGAGCAGTACTTC.

The chain couples TRBV15 to TRBJ2-7; TRBD2 might be the D (5 bases). CDR3 length: 14 residues. Trimming pared 1 base from V and 2 bases from J, leaving 9 bases between. Germline CDR1 reads LNHNV; CDR2 reads YYDKDF (reference sequence). CDR3 DNA sequence: TGTGCCACCAGCAGAGGCCTGGAGGCCTACGAGCAGTACTTC. It translates to CATSRGLEAYEQYF. The entire variable domain, with the rest obtained from reference TRBV15 and TRBJ2-7, is as follows: DAMVIQNPRYQVTQFGKPVTLSCSQTLNHNVMYWYQQKSSQAPKLLFHYYDKDFNNEADTPDNFQSRRPNTSFCFLDIRSPGLGDTAMYLCATSRGLEAYEQYFGPGTRLTVT.

The rearrangement uses TRBV5-1 and TRBJ1-1; perhaps TRBD1 as D (5 bases). This CDR3 is built from 14 residues. Per germline, CDR1 SGHRS and CDR2 YFSETQ. V was clipped by 4 bases and J by 5 bases, with 15 bases between them. CDR3 in amino acids: CASSPRQGGTEAFF. CDR3 DNA: TGCGCCAGCAGCCCCAGGCAGGGAGGAACTGAAGCTTTCTTT.

The V and J genes are TRBV11-2 and TRBJ2-2, with 8 bases aligning to TRBD1. Germline V gene data show CDR1 as SGHAT and CDR2 as FQNNGV. CDR3 length equals 15 residues. V trimming: 5 bases; J trimming: 9 bases; junction bases outside the gene matches: 11. The CDR3: CASSNPGRGRWELFF. In DNA, the CDR3 is TGTGCCAGCAGCAACCCGGGCAGGGGGCGTTGGGAGCTGTTTTTT.

CDR3 nucleotides: TGTGCCTGGAGTGTGGAGGCAGGGCAGTACTTC. Its protein is CAWSVEAGQYF. The V gene is TRBV30, the J gene TRBJ2-7, with a weak D call TRBD2 (5 bases). This CDR3 is 11 amino acids long. Per the germline V gene, CDR1 is GTSNPN and CDR2 is SVGIG (reference sequence). Trimming took 0 bases from V and 9 from J, leaving 9 bases between them.

This clone was found a few times. This chain joins TRBV7-8 and TRBJ1-5; TRBD1 agrees at 9 bases. Germline V lookup: CDR1 SGHVS, CDR2 FQNEAQ. The CDR3 is 17 residues long. Trimming at V came to 1 base and at J to 9 bases, leaving 13 bases not matched to a gene. The CDR3 DNA sequence: TGTGCCAGCAGCTTAGGCGGACAGGGGAGAGTTTTTTGGCCCCAGCATTTT. Its translation: CASSLGGQGRVFWPQHF.

This clone was detected only once. The chain recombines TRBV5-1 with TRBJ1-2, with 9 bases matching TRBD1. There are 14 residues in the CDR3. Per the germline V gene, CDR1 is SGHRS and CDR2 is YFSETQ. After removal of 4 bases from V and 8 bases from J, the junction contained 9 bases not matched to a gene. CDR3 region: CASSVTGGDSGYTF. The CDR3 region has the DNA TGCGCCAGCAGCGTGACAGGGGGAGACAGCGGCTACACCTTC.

The V gene is TRBV13, the J gene TRBJ1-3, with 8 bases lining up with TRBD1. V lost 8 bases and J lost 3; bases outside the gene matches: 9. Germline lookup yields CDR1 PRHDT and CDR2 FYEKMQ (reference sequence). CDR3 length equals 15 residues. The CDR3 protein is CASGHRGKSGNTIYF. The CDR3 region has the DNA TGTGCCAGCGGCCACAGGGGGAAAAGTGGAAACACCATATATTTT.

For the CDR3, the DNA is TGTGCCAGTACGACTTCTGGAAACACCATATATTTT. Its translation: CASTTSGNTIYF. V is TRBV19 and J is TRBJ1-3; no definite D call. Looked up from germline, CDR1 is LNHDA and CDR2 is SQIVND (reference sequence). This CDR3 has 12 residues. Trimming took off 7 bases at V and 1 base at J, with 5 bases between the two ends.

In DNA, the CDR3 is TGTGCCAGCATTCCGGGGACTAGCTTCGATGAGCAGTTCTTC. This codes for CASIPGTSFDEQFF. This rearrangement joins TRBV6-5 to TRBJ2-1; TRBD2 matches 9 bases. This CDR3 spans 14 amino acids. Germline V gene sequence: CDR1 MNHEY, CDR2 SVGAGI. V shed 7 bases and J 8 bases; nucleotides not matched to a gene: 9.

This chain joins TRBV23-1 and TRBJ1-2; D is unresolved. TRBV23-1 is recorded as an ORF, its role being uncertain. The CDR3 is made up of 13 amino acids. V was shortened by 2 bases and J by 4 bases, with 8 bases between the two germline ends. CDR3 nucleotide sequence: TGCGCCAGCAGTCAAGGGAGGGTCTATGGCTACACCTTC. Its protein product is CASSQGRVYGYTF.

The chain employs TRBV3-1 (or the pseudogene TRBV3-2) and TRBJ2-5, with a tentative D call TRBD1 (6 bases). CDR1 LGHDT and CDR2 YNNKEL come from the germline V gene (reference sequence). Trimming took 1 base from V and 13 from J, leaving 13 bases between them. This CDR3 has 12 amino acids. The CDR3 reads CASSQAGASWYF. CDR3 nucleotides: TGTGCCAGCAGCCAAGCAGGGGCCAGCTGGTACTTC.

The chain is built from TRBV7-2 and TRBJ2-3, with 13 bases that match TRBD2. V lost 2 bases and J lost 5; bases outside the gene matches: 7. The germline V gene encodes CDR1 SGHTA and CDR2 FQGNSA. The CDR3 extends over 17 amino acids. The CDR3 nucleotides read TGTGCCAGCAGCTTATCGGGACTAGCGGGATTTAAAGATACGCAGTATTTT. It translates to CASSLSGLAGFKDTQYF. The full variable domain, with the rest looked up from reference TRBV7-2 and TRBJ2-3, is GAGVSQSPSNKVTEKGKDVELRCDPISGHTALYWYRQSLGQGLEFLIYFQGNSAPDKSGLPSDRFSAERTGGSVSTLTIQRTQQEDSAVYLCASSLSGLAGFKDTQYFGPGTRLTVL.

Note on this clone: One end of the junction fails to match germline, which may point to a read error. V gene TRBV9 combines with J gene TRBJ2-7; 7 positions agree with TRBD2. Germline V gives CDR1 SGDLS, CDR2 YYNGEE. The CDR3 has 14 amino acids. CDR3 in DNA: TGCGCCAGCAGCGTAGGGGTAGGGGAGGGCGAGCAGTACTTC. This codes for CASSVGVGEGEQYF.

This clone occurred once. CDR3 nucleotides: TGTGCCAGCAGCAGGGGACTAGCGGGAGGGGCCGGGGAGCTGTTTTTT. Translated: CASSRGLAGGAGELFF. The V call is TRBV11-3, the J call TRBJ2-2; the match to TRBD2 covers 16 bases. Trimming cost V 5 bases and J 6 bases; bases outside gene matches: 3. Germline-derived CDR1 and CDR2 are SGHNT and YENEEA. The CDR3 contains 16 residues. The full variable domain, its missing parts supplied by reference TRBV11-3 and TRBJ2-2, is EAGVVQSPRYKIIEKKQPVAFWCNPISGHNTLYWYLQNLGQGPELLIRYENEEAVDDSQLPKDRFSAERLKGVDSTLKIQPAELGDSAVYLCASSRGLAGGAGELFFGEGSRLTVL.

V usage is TRBV28 and J usage is TRBJ1-5, with 7 bases fitting TRBD1. CDR3 length: 15 amino acids. Trimming at V came to 6 bases and at J to 4 bases, leaving 9 bases not matched to a gene. In germline, CDR1 is MDHEN, CDR2 SYDVKM. Here the CDR3 DNA reads TGTGCCAGCAGAAAACCTCAGGGGGAGAATCAGCCCCAGCATTTT. Amino acid sequence: CASRKPQGENQPQHF.

This clone was observed a single time. The CDR3: CASSSTGPETQYF. CDR3 DNA sequence: TGTGCCAGCAGCTCTACTGGTCCGGAGACCCAGTACTTC. This sequence joins TRBV12-3 or TRBV12-4 and TRBJ2-5; D gene unclear. The CDR3 runs 13 residues. Between the trimmed V and J ends, which lost 6 bases and 5 bases, there was a span of 13 bases.

This sequence joins TRBV5-4 and TRBJ2-7, with 8 bases fitting TRBD1. V shed 3 bases, J shed 3 bases, and the junction held 5 bases outside the gene matches. The CDR3 is 14 residues long. The germline V gene encodes CDR1 SGHNT and CDR2 YYREEE (reference sequence). CDR3 sequence reads: CASSYGTGDYEQYF. CDR3 DNA sequence: TGTGCCAGCAGCTACGGGACAGGCGACTACGAGCAGTACTTC.

The chain recombines TRBV11-2 with TRBJ2-3, with 14 bases that match TRBD2. Germline-derived CDR1 and CDR2 are SGHAT and FQNNGV. The CDR3 has 16 amino acids. V was pared by 7 bases and J by 2 bases, with 5 bases of the junction left unmatched. The CDR3 region has the DNA TGTGCCAGCACCATGACTAGCGGGGGGGTCACAGATACGCAGTATTTT. It specifies CASTMTSGGVTDTQYF.

The table lists this clone with a few counts. The chain joins TRBV6-4 to TRBJ2-1, with D unclear. V dropped 4 bases and J dropped 0 bases, with 13 bases sitting between them. The germline V gene encodes CDR1 MRHNA and CDR2 SNTAGT. The CDR3 contains 16 residues. CDR3 in amino acids: CASSVSFESSYNEQFF. For the CDR3, the DNA is TGTGCCAGCAGTGTGTCTTTCGAGAGCTCCTACAATGAGCAGTTCTTC.

This chain links TRBV29-1 with TRBJ2-2; maybe TRBD1 (5 bases). V lost 6 bases, J lost 6 bases, and 17 bases lay in between. Germline V CDR1 and CDR2: SQVTM, ANQGSEA. There are 14 residues in the CDR3. In DNA form, the CDR3 reads TGCAGCGTGACAGACCCAACCAGGGCCGGGGAGCTGTTTTTT. Translated, it gives CSVTDPTRAGELFF.

This chain connects TRBV11-2 to TRBJ2-1; D not certain. V lost 3 bases, J lost 9 bases, and 9 bases lay in between. The V gene's germline CDR1 is SGHAT and CDR2 FQNNGV. The CDR3 loop spans 12 amino acids. The CDR3 DNA reads as TGTGCCAGCAGCTTTAGAGTTCGTGAGCAGTTCTTC. As protein: CASSFRVREQFF. Using reference TRBV11-2 and TRBJ2-1 for the parts outside the CDR3, the full variable domain is EAGVAQSPRYKIIEKRQSVAFWCNPISGHATLYWYQQILGQGPKLLIQFQNNGVVDDSQLPKDRFSAERLKGVDSTLKIQPAKLEDSAVYLCASSFRVREQFFGPGTRLTVL.

In DNA, the CDR3 is TGTGCTACCAGGGGGATGGTGGGGGAGACCCAGTACTTC. This sequence encodes CATRGMVGETQYF. The chain has TRBV28 and TRBJ2-5; TRBD1 agrees at 7 bases. The CDR3 runs 13 residues. Germline CDR1 is MDHEN and CDR2 is SYDVKM.

This clone was recorded once. The chain links TRBV9 to TRBJ1-2; D is ambiguous. CDR1 SGDLS and CDR2 YYNGEE come from the germline V gene. CDR3 length: 15 residues. The V gene lost 4 bases and the J gene lost 2 bases, with 15 bases spanning the gap. CDR3 loop: CASSSSQTGNYGYTF. The CDR3 region has the DNA TGTGCCAGCAGCTCCTCCCAGACGGGGAACTATGGCTACACCTTC.

The chain is built from TRBV28 and TRBJ1-2, with a tentative D call TRBD1 (6 bases). Between the trimmed V and J ends, which lost 5 bases and 8 bases, there was a span of 18 bases. Germline values: CDR1 MDHEN, CDR2 SYDVKM. This CDR3 comprises 14 residues. The CDR3 DNA reads TGTGCCAGCAGTCCCCCCGGAGACAGGAACGGCTACACCTTC. Translation gives CASSPPGDRNGYTF.

This rearrangement joins TRBV6-6 to TRBJ2-3; TRBD1 agrees at 10 bases. V was pared by 6 bases and J by 2 bases, with 5 bases of the junction left unmatched. Germline V gene sequence: CDR1 MNHNY, CDR2 SVGAGI (reference sequence). CDR3 size: 15 residues. The CDR3 loop reads CASSRDRGATDTQYF. For the CDR3, the DNA is TGTGCCAGCAGCAGGGACAGGGGAGCCACAGATACGCAGTATTTT.

This chain joins TRBV7-2 and TRBJ2-1; 10 nucleotides match TRBD2. CDR1 and CDR2 from the germline V gene are SGHTA and FQGNSA. This CDR3 is 14 amino acids long. V lost 7 bases to trimming and J lost 10 bases; unmatched junction nucleotides: 10. The CDR3 DNA follows: TGTGCCAGCAAGCCAGTTAGCGGGAGGAGGGAGCAGTTCTTC. It specifies CASKPVSGRREQFF.

The CDR3 DNA reads TGTGCCAGCAGCTTATCGCGGGGTACCTACGAGCAGTACTTC. It codes for CASSLSRGTYEQYF. The chain uses TRBV7-2 and TRBJ2-7, with D possibly being TRBD2 (6 bases). The germline V gene has CDR1 SGHTA and CDR2 FQGNSA. Trimming shortened V by 2 bases and J by 2 bases, and 10 bases separated the two germline ends. This CDR3 has 14 residues.

This clone occurred a few times. This chain uses TRBV2 with TRBJ2-3; 8 bases align to TRBD1. Germline CDR1 reads SNHLY; CDR2 reads FYNNEI. This CDR3 is built from 13 residues. The V segment lost 6 bases and the J segment 5 bases; nucleotides outside the gene matches: 4. In DNA, the CDR3 is TGTGCCAGCAGACTGGACAGGGAAGATACGCAGTATTTT. Protein: CASRLDREDTQYF. The entire variable domain, with the rest obtained from reference TRBV2 and TRBJ2-3, is as follows: EPEVTQTPSHQVTQMGQEVILRCVPISNHLYFYWYRQILGQKVEFLVSFYNNEISEKSEIFDDQFSVERPDGSNFTLKIRSTKLEDSAMYFCASRLDREDTQYFGPGTRLTVL.